These T cell receptor beta chains were read from a single sample in a study of OX40 agonist ivuxolimab in advanced cancers. TCRdb's copy holds only in-frame clones and misses some; the assay was immunoSEQ multiplex PCR. Of around 66,000 clones in the sample, 85% were seen once. The specimen was CD4+ or CD8+ T cells sorted from blood, collected in a trial of the OX40 agonist ivuxolimab. All receptors derive from an adult with an advanced solid tumor such as melanoma, head and neck, liver or kidney cancer. Both conserved end residues are part of each CDR3. A D gene is named only where the DNA matches it firmly. A row's size may be missing; if present it is once, few, many or a size class.

j_gene,v_gene,d_gene,abundance,CDR3nt,CDR3aa
TRBJ2-2,TRBV9,TRBD1,NA,TGTGCCAGCAGCGTCGGGACAGGAGGAACCGGGGAGCTGTTTTTT,CASSVGTGGTGELFF
TRBJ1-2,TRBV15,NA,NA,TGTGCCACCAGCAGAGATTCACAAACAAGAGGTGGCTACACCTTC,CATSRDSQTRGGYTF
TRBJ2-5,TRBV7-3,TRBD1,NA,TGTGCCAGCAGGTCGACAGGGGGCCGTGGGACCCAGTACTTC,CASRSTGGRGTQYF
TRBJ1-3,TRBV28,TRBD1,once,TGTGCCAGCATCCCCGACAGGGGGCTTGGGAACACCATATATTTT,CASIPDRGLGNTIYF
TRBJ1-4,TRBV4-2,NA,NA,TGTGCCAGCAGCCAAGATGGGGGCGAAGCTAATGAAAAACTGTTTTTT,CASSQDGGEANEKLFF
TRBJ2-7,TRBV7-2,NA,once,TGTGCCAGCAGCAGGACCGCGAGCTCCTACGAGCAGTACTTC,CASSRTASSYEQYF
TRBJ2-7,TRBV6-1,NA,NA,TGTGCCAGTGACAGGAACTCCTACGAGCAGTACTTC,CASDRNSYEQYF
TRBJ2-5,TRBV7-9,NA,few,TGTGCCAGCACTCCCGGTAGCGGCCAAGAGACCCAGTACTTC,CASTPGSGQETQYF
TRBJ2-1,TRBV23-1,TRBD1,once,TGCGCCAGCAGTCCGCGACAAAAGGGACTCGGGACAGGCAAACGGTCCAATGAGCAGTTCTTC,CASSPRQKGLGTGKRSNEQFF
TRBJ2-3,TRBV11-2,TRBD1,once,TGTGCCAGCAGCTTAGCCCGGACAGGGCTCACAGATACGCAGTATTTT,CASSLARTGLTDTQYF
TRBJ2-1,TRBV7-5,NA,NA,TGTGTCAGAAGTCCCCCGGACAGGGGGGGTAATGAGCAGTTCTTC,CVRSPPDRGGNEQFF
TRBJ2-1,TRBV9,NA,NA,TGTGCCAGCAGCCATAGCGACAATGAGCAGTTCTTC,CASSHSDNEQFF
TRBJ2-3,TRBV18,TRBD2,NA,TGTGCCAGCTCAACGGGACTAGCGGGAATAGATACGCAGTATTTT,CASSTGLAGIDTQYF
TRBJ2-5,TRBV28,NA,NA,TGTGCCAGCAGTTCCCGGGGCTTCCAAGAGACCCAGTACTTC,CASSSRGFQETQYF
TRBJ2-7,TRBV7-3,TRBD2,NA,TGTGCCAGCAGCCCATATAGCGGGGGGTTCCACGAGCAGTACTTC,CASSPYSGGFHEQYF
TRBJ1-3,TRBV6-6,NA,NA,TGTGCCAGCAGTTACTGGCGCTCTGGAAACACCATATATTTT,CASSYWRSGNTIYF
TRBJ2-5,TRBV10-3,TRBD1,NA,TGTGCCATCAGTGAGTGGACCGGGACAGGGAAAGAGACCCAGTACTTC,CAISEWTGTGKETQYF
TRBJ2-5,TRBV6-6,NA,NA,TGTGCCAGCAGTTACTACACTTCAGAGACCCAGTACTTC,CASSYYTSETQYF
TRBJ2-3,TRBV2,TRBD2,NA,TGTGCCAGCAGCGCCCTGGGACTAGCGGGACCCACAGATACGCAGTATTTT,CASSALGLAGPTDTQYF
TRBJ1-3,TRBV11-2,NA,NA,TGTGCCAGCAGCCAAATGGACTTAAGCTCTGGAAACACCATATATTTT,CASSQMDLSSGNTIYF
TRBJ2-2,TRBV7-3,NA,few,TGTGCCAGCAGCTTAACCAACACCGGGGAGCTGTTTTTT,CASSLTNTGELFF
TRBJ2-4,TRBV2,TRBD2,NA,TGTGCCAGCAGTGTACCGGGACTAGCGGGAGGGCCGCGACCCAAAAACATTCAGTACTTC,CASSVPGLAGGPRPKNIQYF
TRBJ1-5,TRBV19,NA,NA,TGTGCCAGTAGTATCCAGGGTAAGGGTCAGCCCCAGCATTTT,CASSIQGKGQPQHF
TRBJ1-2,TRBV10-1,NA,NA,TGCGCCAGCAGTGAGTATCCCGGGGACCAAGGGGGCTACACCTTC,CASSEYPGDQGGYTF
TRBJ1-1,TRBV5-4,NA,NA,TGTGCCAGCAGCTTGGGACGGGTACCTTCGAACACTGAAGCTTTCTTT,CASSLGRVPSNTEAFF
TRBJ1-2,TRBV5-4,NA,NA,TGTGCCAGCAGCTTGGCCGGGAACTATGGCTACACCTTC,CASSLAGNYGYTF
TRBJ1-2,TRBV6-1,TRBD1,NA,TGTGCCAGCAGTGCACAGGGGAATGGCTACACCTTC,CASSAQGNGYTF
TRBJ2-1,TRBV12-5,NA,NA,TGTGCTAGTGGTTTGCGGGGGGAGCAGTTCTTC,CASGLRGEQFF
TRBJ2-2,TRBV5-8,TRBD1,NA,TGTGCCAGCAGCAGGGACCAGGGACAGGGCGTCACCGGGGAGCTGTTTTTT,CASSRDQGQGVTGELFF
TRBJ2-1,TRBV6-5,NA,NA,TGTGCCAGCACGTTCTCCAGGGGAGGACATGAGCAGTTCTTC,CASTFSRGGHEQFF
TRBJ2-2,TRBV9,NA,NA,TGTGCCAGCAGCGTAAGGACATCAGTGAACACCGGGGAGCTGTTTTTT,CASSVRTSVNTGELFF
TRBJ2-7,TRBV7-9,TRBD1,NA,TGTGCCAGCAGTCCCATCCGGACAGGGGGTAGCGAGCAGTACTTC,CASSPIRTGGSEQYF
TRBJ2-2,TRBV5-1,NA,NA,TGCGCCAGCAGCTTTGGGGGAAAGAACACCGGGGAGCTGTTTTTT,CASSFGGKNTGELFF
TRBJ2-7,TRBV7-2,TRBD1,NA,TGTGCCAGCAGCCATGGACAGGCCTACGAGCAGTACTTC,CASSHGQAYEQYF
TRBJ1-1,TRBV11-2,NA,NA,TGTGCCAGCAGCTTCGGGGCGAACACTGAAGCTTTCTTT,CASSFGANTEAFF